Below are 20 T cell receptor beta chains sequenced from a single sample in a study of Ad26.COV2.S vaccination and SARS-CoV-2 variants. The assay was immunoSEQ multiplex PCR, and TCRdb's table has in-frame clones only and misses some. The repertoire holds 300,000 to 400,000 clones, with 92% as singletons. Here the sequenced sample was peripheral blood, taken after recovery from COVID-19. The receptor set was obtained from a human donor who had recovered from COVID-19.

The chain is built from TRBV25-1 and TRBJ2-3; D not certain. This CDR3 contains 10 residues. Trimming shortened V by 6 bases and J by 7 bases, and 5 bases separated the two germline ends. Per the germline V gene, CDR1 is MGHDK and CDR2 is SYGVNS. The CDR3 loop reads CASSHHTQYF. In DNA form, the CDR3 reads TGTGCCAGCAGCCATCATACGCAGTATTTT.

DNA for the CDR3: TGTGCCAGTAGTATAGAGACCGGGACAGGGCGCCTTAATTCACCCCTCCACTTT. This sequence encodes CASSIETGTGRLNSPLHF. The chain uses TRBV19 and TRBJ1-6, with TRBD1 identical over 9 bases. The length of the CDR3 is 18 residues. V shed 0 bases and J 6 bases; nucleotides not matched to a gene: 9. Germline V gene data show CDR1 as LNHDA and CDR2 as SQIVND (reference sequence). The variable domain in full, completed from reference TRBV19 and TRBJ1-6, reads DGGITQSPKYLFRKEGQNVTLSCEQNLNHDAMYWYRQDPGQGLRLIYYSQIVNDFQKGDIAEGYSVSREKKESFPLTVTSAQKNPTAFYLCASSIETGTGRLNSPLHFGNGTRLTVT.

The genes are TRBV5-4 and TRBJ1-2, with D perhaps TRBD1 (6 bases). The germline V gene has CDR1 SGHNT and CDR2 YYREEE (reference sequence). V lost 4 bases and J 8 bases, leaving 21 bases between the germline ends. The CDR3 totals 15 residues. CDR3 residues: CASSPGGPAWRGYTF. CDR3 nucleotides: TGTGCCAGCAGCCCCGGGGGCCCGGCTTGGCGCGGCTACACCTTC.

The chain joins TRBV6-5 to TRBJ1-3, with a weak D call TRBD1 (6 bases). V lost 5 bases to trimming and J lost 6 bases, with 14 bases between them. From germline, CDR1 is MNHEY and CDR2 SVGAGI. The CDR3 length is 14 residues. CDR3 sequence: CASSPRGQSNTIYF. The CDR3 DNA reads TGTGCCAGCAGTCCCCGCGGACAGTCAAACACCATATATTTT.

J is TRBJ2-3 and V is TRBV9; D perhaps matches TRBD2 (5 bases). CDR3 size: 17 residues. Trimming left V 0 bases short and J 2 bases short, with 16 bases between. The germline V gene encodes CDR1 SGDLS and CDR2 YYNGEE. The DNA of the CDR3 is TGTGCCAGCAGCGTAGTAGACTACGCCACACCCACAGATACGCAGTATTTT. This sequence encodes CASSVVDYATPTDTQYF.

The V call is TRBV7-9, the J call TRBJ2-1, with 7 nucleotides matching TRBD2. Germline V gene lookup returns CDR1 SEHNR and CDR2 FQNEAQ (reference sequence). After removal of 5 bases from V and 9 bases from J, the junction contained 10 bases not matched to a gene. This CDR3 comprises 14 residues. The CDR3 coding sequence is TGTGCCAGCAGCCCGCCGGGGGGAGATGGTGAGCAGTTCTTC. The encoded protein is CASSPPGGDGEQFF.

The chain links TRBV19 to TRBJ2-2; D is undetermined. V was cut by 9 bases and J by 4 bases, with 21 bases left in between. The CDR3 covers 16 residues. From germline, CDR1 is LNHDA and CDR2 SQIVND (reference sequence). The CDR3 region is CASLTRVGLSTGELFF. The CDR3 nucleotides are TGTGCCAGCCTTACCCGGGTTGGGTTGAGCACCGGGGAGCTGTTTTTT.

Notes on this clone: Other nucleotide sequences in the sample specify the same CDR3. This chain uses TRBV2 with TRBJ2-3; D call uncertain. The germline V and J ends were trimmed by 3 bases and 0 bases, with 1 base remaining between them. There are 12 residues in the CDR3. Germline-derived CDR1 and CDR2 are SNHLY and FYNNEI. The CDR3 bases are TGTGCCAGCAGTGAGAGCACAGATACGCAGTATTTT. Residues: CASSESTDTQYF.

The genes are TRBV12-5 and TRBJ1-1; 7 nucleotides line up with TRBD1. Germline lookup yields CDR1 LGHNT and CDR2 FRNRAP. The CDR3 is made up of 16 amino acids. Trimming took 3 bases from V and 3 from J; bases not matched to a gene: 10. The CDR3 coding sequence is TGTGCTAGTGGTTTCCAAGGGGGCAGGACGGACACTGAAGCTTTCTTT. Its protein is CASGFQGGRTDTEAFF.

The CDR3 region is CASSERLGQPQHF. In nucleotides, the CDR3 is TGTGCCAGCAGTGAAAGGTTGGGTCAGCCCCAGCATTTT. This rearrangement joins TRBV6-1 to TRBJ1-5; D gene ambiguous. Deletions cut 2 bases from V and 6 bases from J, with 8 bases between. CDR3 length: 13 residues. Looked up from germline, CDR1 is MNHNS and CDR2 is SASEGT.

The CDR3 DNA reads as TGCGCCAGCAGCGCGACAGGGGCCCTCTATGGCTACACCTTC. Translation: CASSATGALYGYTF. The rearrangement links TRBV4-1 to TRBJ1-2; 8 positions match TRBD1. The length of the CDR3 is 14 residues. The V and J ends lost 5 bases and 4 bases, in that order; junction bases with no gene match: 6. Germline V gene lookup returns CDR1 MGHRA and CDR2 YSYEKL.

The V gene is TRBV4-3, the J gene TRBJ1-4; D is unresolved. CDR1 is LGHNA and CDR2 is YSLEER in the germline V gene. The CDR3 has 15 residues. Between the trimmed V and J ends, which lost 0 bases and 1 base, there was a span of 6 bases. CDR3: CASSQEGETNEKLFF. The CDR3 coding sequence is TGCGCCAGCAGCCAAGAGGGAGAAACTAATGAAAAACTGTTTTTT.

This clone was observed a single time. The chain employs TRBV18 and TRBJ2-1, with 11 bases fitting TRBD2. Trimming removed 3 bases from V and 5 bases from J; junction bases left unmatched: 3. This CDR3 spans 15 amino acids. Germline assignment: CDR1 KGHSH and CDR2 LQKENI. This CDR3 reads CASSPRGLADNEQFF. CDR3 sequence (DNA): TGTGCCAGCTCACCTCGGGGACTAGCGGACAATGAGCAGTTCTTC.

The rearrangement joins TRBV5-1 to TRBJ1-3; D possibly corresponds to TRBD1 (5 bases). Germline V gene data show CDR1 as SGHRS and CDR2 as YFSETQ. The CDR3 has 15 residues. V gave up 0 bases and J gave up 2 bases, with 9 bases separating them. CDR3: CASSLAAGTGNTIYF. CDR3 coding DNA: TGCGCCAGCAGCTTGGCGGCAGGGACTGGAAACACCATATATTTT.

This chain joins TRBV7-8 and TRBJ1-2, with D possibly being TRBD1 (6 bases). V was trimmed by 2 bases and J by 2 bases, leaving 9 bases between them. This CDR3 has 14 amino acids. Germline V gene sequence: CDR1 SGHVS, CDR2 FQNEAQ. The CDR3 coding sequence is TGTGCCAGCAGCTTAACGGACAGAAACTATGGCTACACCTTC. It yields the protein CASSLTDRNYGYTF.

The V gene is TRBV13, the J gene TRBJ1-4, with D tentatively TRBD1 (5 bases). In germline, CDR1 is PRHDT, CDR2 FYEKMQ (reference sequence). CDR3 length: 16 amino acids. Trimming stripped 2 bases from V and 7 bases from J, with 17 bases between. For the CDR3, the DNA is TGTGCCAGCAGCTTAAAAGGGGTTGGGGGTCGTGAAAAACTGTTTTTT. It encodes CASSLKGVGGREKLFF.

The gene calls are TRBV6-1 and TRBJ1-1; D is ambiguous. The germline gives CDR1 MNHNS, CDR2 SASEGT. The ends were cut back, 3 bases at V and 6 bases at J, with 8 bases in the middle. This CDR3 has 12 residues. The CDR3 sequence: CASSDSHAEAFF. Here the CDR3 DNA reads TGTGCCAGCAGTGACAGCCACGCTGAAGCTTTCTTT.

The chain joins TRBV19 to TRBJ1-4, with D tentatively TRBD1 (6 bases). This CDR3 region has 17 residues. The germline V and J ends were trimmed by 5 bases and 0 bases, with 16 bases remaining between them. Germline V gene data show CDR1 as LNHDA and CDR2 as SQIVND (reference sequence). The CDR3 coding sequence is TGTGCCAGTAGTCTATACAGGGCACCCTCAACTAATGAAAAACTGTTTTTT. Its protein product is CASSLYRAPSTNEKLFF. The full variable domain, its missing parts supplied by reference TRBV19 and TRBJ1-4, is DGGITQSPKYLFRKEGQNVTLSCEQNLNHDAMYWYRQDPGQGLRLIYYSQIVNDFQKGDIAEGYSVSREKKESFPLTVTSAQKNPTAFYLCASSLYRAPSTNEKLFFGSGTQLSVL.

V gene TRBV5-1 combines with J gene TRBJ1-1; unclear D gene. Trimming stripped 2 bases from V and 2 bases from J, with 10 bases between. The CDR3 spans 14 residues. CDR1 SGHRS and CDR2 YFSETQ come from the germline V gene. In DNA, the CDR3 is TGCGCCAGCAGCTTCGCTCAACGAAACACTGAAGCTTTCTTT. This translates into CASSFAQRNTEAFF.

CDR3 DNA sequence: TGTGCCAGCAGCCAAGATACAGGGGGAAACACCATATATTTT. As protein: CASSQDTGGNTIYF. This chain uses TRBV3-1 (or the pseudogene TRBV3-2) with TRBJ1-3; weak D call: TRBD1 (6 bases). The germline V gene has CDR1 LGHDT and CDR2 YNNKEL (reference sequence). The CDR3 spans 14 residues. Between the trimmed V and J ends, which lost 0 bases and 4 bases, there was a span of 7 bases.